This record concerns one TCR beta chain sequence. The antigen is unknown. This record comes from a study of OX40 agonist ivuxolimab in advanced cancers. Turning to the study itself: The diagnoses of dose-escalation patients were hepatocellular carcinoma, melanoma, renal cell or head and neck cancer. Points from the study as a whole: Doses of 0.1 to 3.0 mg/kg were accompanied by clonal expansion of CD4+ and CD8+ blood T cells by week 6. Some nonresponders also had low normalized T-cell clonal expansion.

Only in-frame clones appear in the TCRdb table, and some are missing; sequencing was by immunoSEQ multiplex PCR. The sample carries about 77,000 clones, roughly 88% recorded once. Per the germline V gene, CDR1 is LNHNV and CDR2 is YYDKDF (reference sequence). The V end lost 0 bases, the J end lost 5 bases, and 14 bases lay between the germline ends. The length of the CDR3 is 16 residues. The clonotype originates from an adult with an advanced solid tumor such as melanoma, head and neck, liver or kidney cancer. This chain joins TRBV15 and TRBJ1-5; D perhaps matches TRBD1 (5 bases). The specimen was CD4+ or CD8+ T cells sorted from blood, collected in a trial of the OX40 agonist ivuxolimab. The CDR3 nucleotides read TGTGCCACCAGCAGAGATCTGGGGCGGGATGATCAGCCCCAGCATTTT. Its protein product is CATSRDLGRDDQPQHF.